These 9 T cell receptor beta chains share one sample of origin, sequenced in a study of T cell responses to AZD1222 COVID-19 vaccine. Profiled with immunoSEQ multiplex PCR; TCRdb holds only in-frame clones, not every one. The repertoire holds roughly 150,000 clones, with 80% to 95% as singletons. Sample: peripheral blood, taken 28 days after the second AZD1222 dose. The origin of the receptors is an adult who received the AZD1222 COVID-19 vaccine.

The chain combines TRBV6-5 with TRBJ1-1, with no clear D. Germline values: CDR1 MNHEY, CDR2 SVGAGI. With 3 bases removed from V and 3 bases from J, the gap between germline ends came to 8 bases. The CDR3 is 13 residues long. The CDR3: CASSYTKDTEAFF. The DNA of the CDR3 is TGTGCCAGCAGTTATACTAAGGACACTGAAGCTTTCTTT.

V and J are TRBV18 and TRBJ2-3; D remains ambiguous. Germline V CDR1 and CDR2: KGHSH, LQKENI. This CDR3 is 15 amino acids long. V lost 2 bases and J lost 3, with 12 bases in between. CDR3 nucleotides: TGTGCCAGCTCACCAGGTACGGTCGGGACAGATACGCAGTATTTT. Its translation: CASSPGTVGTDTQYF. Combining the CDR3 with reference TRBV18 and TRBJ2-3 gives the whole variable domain NAGVMQNPRHLVRRRGQEARLRCSPMKGHSHVYWYRQLPEEGLKFMVYLQKENIIDESGMPKERFSAEFPKEGPSILRIQQVVRGDSAAYFCASSPGTVGTDTQYFGPGTRLTVL.

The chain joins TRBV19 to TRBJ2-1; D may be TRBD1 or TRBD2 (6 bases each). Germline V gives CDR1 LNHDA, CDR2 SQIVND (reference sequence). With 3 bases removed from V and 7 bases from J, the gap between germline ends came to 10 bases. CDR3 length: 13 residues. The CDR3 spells CASSIGGLNEQFF. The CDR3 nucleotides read TGTGCCAGTAGTATTGGGGGGCTAAATGAGCAGTTCTTC.

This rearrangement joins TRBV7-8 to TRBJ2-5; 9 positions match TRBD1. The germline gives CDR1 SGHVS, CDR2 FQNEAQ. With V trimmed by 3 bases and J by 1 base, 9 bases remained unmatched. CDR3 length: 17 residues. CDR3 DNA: TGTGCCAGCAGCTTTATATCGGACAGGGGCCTCCAAGAGACCCAGTACTTC. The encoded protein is CASSFISDRGLQETQYF.

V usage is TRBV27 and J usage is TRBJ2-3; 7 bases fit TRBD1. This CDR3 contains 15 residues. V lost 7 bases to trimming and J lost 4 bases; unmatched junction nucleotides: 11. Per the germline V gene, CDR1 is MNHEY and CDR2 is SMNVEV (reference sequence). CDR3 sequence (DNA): TGTGCCAGCATACAATTAGGGGGCGTCGCAGATACGCAGTATTTT. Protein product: CASIQLGGVADTQYF.

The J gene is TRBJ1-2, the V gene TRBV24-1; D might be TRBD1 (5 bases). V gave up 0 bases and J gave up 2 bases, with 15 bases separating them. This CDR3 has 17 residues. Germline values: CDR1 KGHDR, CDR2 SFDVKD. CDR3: CATSDLGARAGNYGYTF. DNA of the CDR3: TGTGCCACCAGTGATTTGGGGGCAAGGGCGGGCAACTATGGCTACACCTTC.

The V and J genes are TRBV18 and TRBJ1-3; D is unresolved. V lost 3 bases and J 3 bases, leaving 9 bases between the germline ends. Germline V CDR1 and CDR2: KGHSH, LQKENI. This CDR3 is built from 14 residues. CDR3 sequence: CASSPAQSGNTIYF. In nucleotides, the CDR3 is TGTGCCAGCTCACCTGCGCAGAGTGGAAACACCATATATTTT.

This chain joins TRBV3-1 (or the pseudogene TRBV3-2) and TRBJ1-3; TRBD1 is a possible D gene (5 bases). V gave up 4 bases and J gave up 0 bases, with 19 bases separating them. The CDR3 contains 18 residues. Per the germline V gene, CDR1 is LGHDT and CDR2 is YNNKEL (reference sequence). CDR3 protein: CASSLTTEGLSSGNTIYF. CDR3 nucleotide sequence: TGTGCCAGCAGCCTAACGACAGAAGGTTTGAGCTCTGGAAACACCATATATTTT.

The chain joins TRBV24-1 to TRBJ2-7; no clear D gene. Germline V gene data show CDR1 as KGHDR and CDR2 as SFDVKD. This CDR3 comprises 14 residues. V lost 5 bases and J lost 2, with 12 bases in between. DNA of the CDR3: TGTGCCACCAGTGCCGGACGGAGACCCTACGAGCAGTACTTC. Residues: CATSAGRRPYEQYF.